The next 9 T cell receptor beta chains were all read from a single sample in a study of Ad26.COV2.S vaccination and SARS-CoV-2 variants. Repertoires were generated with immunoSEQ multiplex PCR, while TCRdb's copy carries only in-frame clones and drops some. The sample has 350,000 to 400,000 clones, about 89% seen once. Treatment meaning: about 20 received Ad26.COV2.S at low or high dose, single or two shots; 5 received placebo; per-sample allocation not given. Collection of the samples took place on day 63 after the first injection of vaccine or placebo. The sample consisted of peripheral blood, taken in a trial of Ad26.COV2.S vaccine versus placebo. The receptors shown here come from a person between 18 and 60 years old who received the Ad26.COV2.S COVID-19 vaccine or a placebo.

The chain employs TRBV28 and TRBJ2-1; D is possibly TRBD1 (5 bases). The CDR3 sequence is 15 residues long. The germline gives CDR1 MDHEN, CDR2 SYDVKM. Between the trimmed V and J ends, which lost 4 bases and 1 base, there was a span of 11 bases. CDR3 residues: CASSSGTGSYNEQFF. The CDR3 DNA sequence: TGTGCCAGCAGTTCTGGAACAGGTTCCTACAATGAGCAGTTCTTC.

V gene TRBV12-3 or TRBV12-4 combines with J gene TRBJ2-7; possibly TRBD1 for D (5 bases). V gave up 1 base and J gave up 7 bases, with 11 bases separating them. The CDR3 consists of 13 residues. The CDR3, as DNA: TGTGCCAGCAGTTTAGTAAGGGGTAGGGAGCAGTACTTC. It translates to CASSLVRGREQYF.

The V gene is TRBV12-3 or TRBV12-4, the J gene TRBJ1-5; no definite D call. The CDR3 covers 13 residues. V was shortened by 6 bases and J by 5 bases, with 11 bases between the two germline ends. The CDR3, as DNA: TGTGCCAGCAGCCACAGTTCTGATCAGCCCCAGCATTTT. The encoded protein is CASSHSSDQPQHF.

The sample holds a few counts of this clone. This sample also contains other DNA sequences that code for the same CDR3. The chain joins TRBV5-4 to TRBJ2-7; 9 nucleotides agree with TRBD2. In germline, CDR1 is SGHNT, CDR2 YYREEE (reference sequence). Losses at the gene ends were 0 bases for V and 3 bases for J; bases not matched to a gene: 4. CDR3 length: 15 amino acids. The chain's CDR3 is CASSLGLAGVYEQYF. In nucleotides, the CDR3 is TGTGCCAGCAGCTTGGGTTTAGCGGGAGTCTACGAGCAGTACTTC.

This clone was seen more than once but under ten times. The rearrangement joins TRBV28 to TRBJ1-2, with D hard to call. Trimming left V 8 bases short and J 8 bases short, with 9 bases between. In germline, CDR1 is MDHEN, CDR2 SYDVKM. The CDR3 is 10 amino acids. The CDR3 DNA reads TGTGCCAGCGCCGGAAGGGGCTACACCTTC. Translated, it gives CASAGRGYTF.

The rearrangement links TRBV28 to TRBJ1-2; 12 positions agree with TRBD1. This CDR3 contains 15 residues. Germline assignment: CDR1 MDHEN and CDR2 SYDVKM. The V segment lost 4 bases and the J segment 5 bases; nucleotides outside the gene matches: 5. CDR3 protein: CASSSGQGALYGYTF. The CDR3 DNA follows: TGTGCCAGCAGTTCGGGACAGGGGGCCTTATATGGCTACACCTTC.

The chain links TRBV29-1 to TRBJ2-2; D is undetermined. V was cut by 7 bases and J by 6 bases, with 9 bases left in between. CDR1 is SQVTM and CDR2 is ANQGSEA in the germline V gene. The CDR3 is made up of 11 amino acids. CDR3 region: CSASMPGELFF. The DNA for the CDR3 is TGCAGCGCGAGTATGCCCGGGGAGCTGTTTTTT.

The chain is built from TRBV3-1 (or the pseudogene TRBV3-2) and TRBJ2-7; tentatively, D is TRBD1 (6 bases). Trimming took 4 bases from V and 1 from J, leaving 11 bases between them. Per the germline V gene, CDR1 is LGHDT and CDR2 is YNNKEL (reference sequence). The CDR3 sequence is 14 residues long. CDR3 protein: CASSPLTGSYEQYF. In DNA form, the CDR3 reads TGTGCCAGCAGCCCATTGACAGGTTCCTACGAGCAGTACTTC.

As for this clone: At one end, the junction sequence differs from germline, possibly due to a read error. CDR3 DNA sequence: TGTGCTAGCAGCTTTGCAACAGCGGGGGCTGCAACTAATGAAAAACTGTTTTTT. This encodes CASSFATAGAATNEKLFF. The chain recombines TRBV7-7 with TRBJ1-4; perhaps TRBD1 as D (6 bases). Per germline, CDR1 SSHAT and CDR2 FNYEAQ (reference sequence). The CDR3 is 18 amino acids.